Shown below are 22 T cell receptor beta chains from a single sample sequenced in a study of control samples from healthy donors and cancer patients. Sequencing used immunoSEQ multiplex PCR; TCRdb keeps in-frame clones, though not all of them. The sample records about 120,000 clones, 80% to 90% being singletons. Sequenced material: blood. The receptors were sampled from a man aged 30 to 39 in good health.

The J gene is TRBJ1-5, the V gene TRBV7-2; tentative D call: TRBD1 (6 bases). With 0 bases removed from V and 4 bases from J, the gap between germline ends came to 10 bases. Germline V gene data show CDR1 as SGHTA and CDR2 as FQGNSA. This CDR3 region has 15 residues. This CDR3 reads CASSLAQGTNQPQHF. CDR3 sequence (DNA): TGTGCCAGCAGCTTAGCTCAGGGGACGAATCAGCCCCAGCATTTT.

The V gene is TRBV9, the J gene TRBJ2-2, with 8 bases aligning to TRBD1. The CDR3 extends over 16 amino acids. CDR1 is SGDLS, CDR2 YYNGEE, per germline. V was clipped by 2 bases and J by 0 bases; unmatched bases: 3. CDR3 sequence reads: CASSVTTGANTGELFF. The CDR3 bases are TGTGCCAGCAGCGTGACGACAGGGGCGAACACCGGGGAGCTGTTTTTT.

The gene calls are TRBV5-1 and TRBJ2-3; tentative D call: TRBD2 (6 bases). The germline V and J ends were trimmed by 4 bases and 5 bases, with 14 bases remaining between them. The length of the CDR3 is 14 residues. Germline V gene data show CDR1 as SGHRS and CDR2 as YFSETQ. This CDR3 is CASSLVGGRDTQYF. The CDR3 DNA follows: TGCGCCAGCAGCCTGGTAGGAGGGCGAGATACGCAGTATTTT.

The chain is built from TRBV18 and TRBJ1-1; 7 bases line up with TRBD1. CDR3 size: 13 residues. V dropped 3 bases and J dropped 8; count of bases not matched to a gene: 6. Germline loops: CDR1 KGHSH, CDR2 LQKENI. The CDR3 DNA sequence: TGTGCCAGCTCACCCGGGACAGAGAGGGAAGCTTTCTTT. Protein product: CASSPGTEREAFF.

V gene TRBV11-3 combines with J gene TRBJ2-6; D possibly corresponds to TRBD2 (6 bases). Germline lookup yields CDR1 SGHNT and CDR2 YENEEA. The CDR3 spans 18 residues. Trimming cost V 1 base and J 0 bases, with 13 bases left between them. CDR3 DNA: TGTGCCAGCAGCTTAGGAACTCGGAGGGGCTCTGGGGCCAACGTCCTGACTTTC. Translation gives CASSLGTRRGSGANVLTF.

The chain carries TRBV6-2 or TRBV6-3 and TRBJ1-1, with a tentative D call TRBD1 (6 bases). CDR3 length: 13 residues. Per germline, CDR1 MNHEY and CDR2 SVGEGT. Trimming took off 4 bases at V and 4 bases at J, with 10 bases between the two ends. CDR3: CASSWKGGTEAFF. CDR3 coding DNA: TGTGCCAGCAGTTGGAAGGGGGGCACTGAAGCTTTCTTT.

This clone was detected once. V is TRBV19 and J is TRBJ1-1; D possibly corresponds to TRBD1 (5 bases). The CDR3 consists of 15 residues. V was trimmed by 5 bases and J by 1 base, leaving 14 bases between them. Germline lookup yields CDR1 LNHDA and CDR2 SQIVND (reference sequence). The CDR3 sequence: CASSPTTAPNTEAFF. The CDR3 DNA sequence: TGTGCCAGTAGTCCCACGACAGCGCCGAACACTGAAGCTTTCTTT. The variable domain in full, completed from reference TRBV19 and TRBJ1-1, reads DGGITQSPKYLFRKEGQNVTLSCEQNLNHDAMYWYRQDPGQGLRLIYYSQIVNDFQKGDIAEGYSVSREKKESFPLTVTSAQKNPTAFYLCASSPTTAPNTEAFFGQGTRLTVV.

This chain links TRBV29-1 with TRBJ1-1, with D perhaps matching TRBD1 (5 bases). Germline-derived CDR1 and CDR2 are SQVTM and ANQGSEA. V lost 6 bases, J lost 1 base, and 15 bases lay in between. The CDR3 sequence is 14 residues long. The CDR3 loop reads CSVRKGVKNTEAFF. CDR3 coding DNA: TGCAGCGTGCGAAAAGGGGTAAAGAACACTGAAGCTTTCTTT. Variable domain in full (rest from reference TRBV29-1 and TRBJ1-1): SAVISQKPSRDICQRGTSLTIQCQVDSQVTMMFWYRQQPGQSLTLIATANQGSEATYESGFVIDKFPISRPNLTFSTLTVSNMSPEDSSIYLCSVRKGVKNTEAFFGQGTRLTVV.

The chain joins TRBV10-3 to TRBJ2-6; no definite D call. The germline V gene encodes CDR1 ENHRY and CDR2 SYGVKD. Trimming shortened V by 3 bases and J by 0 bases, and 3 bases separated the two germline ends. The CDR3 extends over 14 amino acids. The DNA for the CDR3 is TGTGCCATCAGTGACAACTCTGGGGCCAACGTCCTGACTTTC. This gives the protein CAISDNSGANVLTF.

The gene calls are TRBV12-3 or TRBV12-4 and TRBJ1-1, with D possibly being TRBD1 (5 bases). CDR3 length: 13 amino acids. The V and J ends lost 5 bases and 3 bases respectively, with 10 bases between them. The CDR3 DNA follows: TGTGCCAGCAGTCAGGGTTTTTACACTGAAGCTTTCTTT. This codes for CASSQGFYTEAFF.

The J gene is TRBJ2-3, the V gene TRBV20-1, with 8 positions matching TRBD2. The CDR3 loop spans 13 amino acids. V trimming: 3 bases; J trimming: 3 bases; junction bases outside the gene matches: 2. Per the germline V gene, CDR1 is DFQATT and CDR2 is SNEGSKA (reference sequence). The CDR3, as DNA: TGCAGTGCTAGTCGGGGGGGGACAGATACGCAGTATTTT. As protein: CSASRGGTDTQYF.

CDR3 protein: CATSRTTAPYEQYF. For the CDR3, the DNA is TGTGCCACCAGCAGGACCACAGCCCCCTACGAGCAGTACTTC. V usage is TRBV15 and J usage is TRBJ2-7; the D is unclear. CDR1 is LNHNV and CDR2 is YYDKDF in the germline V gene (reference sequence). Trimming removed 3 bases from V and 2 bases from J, with 11 bases in between. CDR3 size: 14 residues.

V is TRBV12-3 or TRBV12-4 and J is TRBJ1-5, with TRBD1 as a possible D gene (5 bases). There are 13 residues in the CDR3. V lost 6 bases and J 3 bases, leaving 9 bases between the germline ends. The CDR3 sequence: CASRGEFNQPQHF. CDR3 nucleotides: TGTGCCAGCAGAGGGGAATTCAATCAGCCCCAGCATTTT.

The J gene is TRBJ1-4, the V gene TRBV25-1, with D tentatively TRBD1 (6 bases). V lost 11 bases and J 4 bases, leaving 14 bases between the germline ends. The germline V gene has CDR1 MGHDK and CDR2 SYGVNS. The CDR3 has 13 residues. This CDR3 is CASQRGDNEKLFF. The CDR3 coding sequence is TGTGCCTCCCAAAGGGGGGATAATGAAAAACTGTTTTTT.

The CDR3 reads CASRGVATGELFF. The CDR3 DNA follows: TGTGCCAGCAGGGGGGTGGCCACCGGGGAGCTGTTTTTT. This rearrangement joins TRBV6-5 to TRBJ2-2; D might be TRBD1 or TRBD2, each matching 5 bases. The CDR3 covers 13 residues. Germline V CDR1 and CDR2: MNHEY, SVGAGI. V gave up 6 bases and J gave up 4 bases, with 9 bases separating them.

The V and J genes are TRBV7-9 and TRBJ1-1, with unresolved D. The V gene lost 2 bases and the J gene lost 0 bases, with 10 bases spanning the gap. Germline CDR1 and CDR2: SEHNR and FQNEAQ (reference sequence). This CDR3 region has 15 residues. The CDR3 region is CASSLLPNMNTEAFF. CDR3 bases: TGTGCCAGCAGCTTATTGCCAAATATGAACACTGAAGCTTTCTTT. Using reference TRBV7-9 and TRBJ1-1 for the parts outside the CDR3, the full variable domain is DTGVSQNPRHKITKRGQNVTFRCDPISEHNRLYWYRQTLGQGPEFLTYFQNEAQLEKSRLLSDRFSAERPKGSFSTLEIQRTEQGDSAMYLCASSLLPNMNTEAFFGQGTRLTVV.

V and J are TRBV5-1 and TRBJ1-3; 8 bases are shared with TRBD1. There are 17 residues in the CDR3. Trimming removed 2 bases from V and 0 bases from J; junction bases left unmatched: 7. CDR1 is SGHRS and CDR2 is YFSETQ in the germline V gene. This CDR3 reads CASSLGQGSASGNTIYF. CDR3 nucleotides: TGCGCCAGCAGCTTAGGACAGGGTTCGGCCTCTGGAAACACCATATATTTT.

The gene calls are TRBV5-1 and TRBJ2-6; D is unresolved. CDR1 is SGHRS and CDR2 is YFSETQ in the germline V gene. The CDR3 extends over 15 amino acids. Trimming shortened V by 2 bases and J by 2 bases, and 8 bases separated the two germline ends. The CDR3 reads CASSLSWAGANVLTF. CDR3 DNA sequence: TGCGCCAGCAGCTTATCCTGGGCTGGGGCCAACGTCCTGACTTTC. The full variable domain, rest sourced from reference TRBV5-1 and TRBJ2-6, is KAGVTQTPRYLIKTRGQQVTLSCSPISGHRSVSWYQQTPGQGLQFLFEYFSETQRNKGNFPGRFSGRQFSNSRSEMNVSTLELGDSALYLCASSLSWAGANVLTFGAGSRLTVL.

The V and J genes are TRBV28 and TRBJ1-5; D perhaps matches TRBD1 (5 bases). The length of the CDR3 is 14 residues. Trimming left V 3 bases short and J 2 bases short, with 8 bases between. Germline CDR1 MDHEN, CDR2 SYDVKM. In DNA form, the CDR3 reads TGTGCCAGCAGTTTTACGGGGGGCAATCAGCCCCAGCATTTT. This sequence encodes CASSFTGGNQPQHF.

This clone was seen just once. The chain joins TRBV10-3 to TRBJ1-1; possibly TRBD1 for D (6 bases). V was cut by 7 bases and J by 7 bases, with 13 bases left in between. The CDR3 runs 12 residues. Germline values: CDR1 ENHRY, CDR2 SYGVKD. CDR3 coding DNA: TGTGCCATCAAGAAGGGGGAGGATGAAGCTTTCTTT. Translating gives CAIKKGEDEAFF.

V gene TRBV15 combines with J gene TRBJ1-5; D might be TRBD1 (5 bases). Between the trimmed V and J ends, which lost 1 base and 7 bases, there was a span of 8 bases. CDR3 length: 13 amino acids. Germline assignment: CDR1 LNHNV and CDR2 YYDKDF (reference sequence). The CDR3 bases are TGTGCCACCAGCAGAGTCAGGGCCCAGCCCCAGCATTTT. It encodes CATSRVRAQPQHF.

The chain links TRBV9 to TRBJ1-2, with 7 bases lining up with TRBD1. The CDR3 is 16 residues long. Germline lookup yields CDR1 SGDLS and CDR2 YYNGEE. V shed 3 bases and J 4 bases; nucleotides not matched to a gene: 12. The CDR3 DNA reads TGTGCCAGCAGCGCCAGACCCGGGACAGACCTCTATGGCTACACCTTC. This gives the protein CASSARPGTDLYGYTF.